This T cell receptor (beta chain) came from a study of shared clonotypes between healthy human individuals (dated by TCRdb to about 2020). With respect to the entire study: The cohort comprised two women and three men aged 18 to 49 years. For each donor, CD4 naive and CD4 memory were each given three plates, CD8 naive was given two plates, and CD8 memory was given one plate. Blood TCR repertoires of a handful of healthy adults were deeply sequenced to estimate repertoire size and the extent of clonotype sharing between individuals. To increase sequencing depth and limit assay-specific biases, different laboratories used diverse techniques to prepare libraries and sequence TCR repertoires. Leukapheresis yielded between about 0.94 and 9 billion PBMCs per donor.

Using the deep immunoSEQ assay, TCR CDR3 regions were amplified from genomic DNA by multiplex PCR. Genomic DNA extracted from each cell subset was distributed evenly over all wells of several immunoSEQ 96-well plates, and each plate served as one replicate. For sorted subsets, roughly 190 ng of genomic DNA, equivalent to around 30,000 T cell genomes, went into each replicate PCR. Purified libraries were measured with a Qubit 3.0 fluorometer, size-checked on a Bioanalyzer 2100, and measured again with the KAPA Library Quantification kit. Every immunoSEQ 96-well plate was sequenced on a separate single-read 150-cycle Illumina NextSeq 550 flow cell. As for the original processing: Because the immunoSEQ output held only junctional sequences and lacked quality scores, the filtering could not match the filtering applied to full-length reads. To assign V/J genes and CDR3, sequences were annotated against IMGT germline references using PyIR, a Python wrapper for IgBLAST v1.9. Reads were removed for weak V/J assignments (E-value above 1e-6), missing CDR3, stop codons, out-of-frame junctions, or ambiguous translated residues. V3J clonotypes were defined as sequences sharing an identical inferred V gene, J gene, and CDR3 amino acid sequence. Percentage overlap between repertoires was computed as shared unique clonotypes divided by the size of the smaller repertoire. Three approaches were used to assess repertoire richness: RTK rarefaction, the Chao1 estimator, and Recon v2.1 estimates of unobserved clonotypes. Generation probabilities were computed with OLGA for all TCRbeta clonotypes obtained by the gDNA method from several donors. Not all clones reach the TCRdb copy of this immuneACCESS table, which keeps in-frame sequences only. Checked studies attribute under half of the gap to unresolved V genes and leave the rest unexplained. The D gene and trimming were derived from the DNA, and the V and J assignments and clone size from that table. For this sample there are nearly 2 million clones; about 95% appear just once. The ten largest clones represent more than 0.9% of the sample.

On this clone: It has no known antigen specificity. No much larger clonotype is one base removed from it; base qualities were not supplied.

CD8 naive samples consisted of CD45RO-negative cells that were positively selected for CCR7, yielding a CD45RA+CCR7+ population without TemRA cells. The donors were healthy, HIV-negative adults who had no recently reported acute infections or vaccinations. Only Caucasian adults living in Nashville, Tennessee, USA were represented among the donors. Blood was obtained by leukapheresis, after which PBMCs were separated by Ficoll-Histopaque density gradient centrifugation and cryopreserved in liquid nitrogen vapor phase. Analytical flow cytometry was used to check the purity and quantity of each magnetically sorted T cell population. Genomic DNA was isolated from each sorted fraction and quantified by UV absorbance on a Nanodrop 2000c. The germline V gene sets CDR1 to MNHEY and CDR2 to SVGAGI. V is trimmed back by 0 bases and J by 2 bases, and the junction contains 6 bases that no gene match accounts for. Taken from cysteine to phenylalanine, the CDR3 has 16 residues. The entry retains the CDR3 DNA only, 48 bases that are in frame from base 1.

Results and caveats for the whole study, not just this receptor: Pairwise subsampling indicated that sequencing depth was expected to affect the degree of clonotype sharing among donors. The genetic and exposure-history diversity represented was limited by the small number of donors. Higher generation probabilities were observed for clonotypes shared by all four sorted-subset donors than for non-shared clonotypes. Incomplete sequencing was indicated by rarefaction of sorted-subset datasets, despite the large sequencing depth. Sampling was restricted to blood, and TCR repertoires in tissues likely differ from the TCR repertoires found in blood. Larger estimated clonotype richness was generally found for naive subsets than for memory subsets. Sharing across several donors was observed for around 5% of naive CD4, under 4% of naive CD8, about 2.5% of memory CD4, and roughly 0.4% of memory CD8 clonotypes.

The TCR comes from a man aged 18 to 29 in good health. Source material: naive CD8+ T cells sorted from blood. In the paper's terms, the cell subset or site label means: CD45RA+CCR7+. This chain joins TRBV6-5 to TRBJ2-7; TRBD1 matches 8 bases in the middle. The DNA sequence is TGTGCCAGCAGTTACTCCCCCGGGACAGGAACCTACGAGCAGTACTTC. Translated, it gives CASSYSPGTGTYEQYF.